This TCR beta chain stems from a study of CD8+CD57+ T cells in acquired aplastic anemia. Patients sequenced had flow cytometry evidence of CD8+CD57+ cell expansion. This clonotype was detected ten times or more. Its specificity is not known. Study findings and constraints: Patients had around 30 CD8+ CDR3 sequences in common with controls (the shared set). In CD8+ cells, Simpson's diversity showed no significant difference between patients and controls.

V trimming: 6 bases; J trimming: 6 bases; junction bases outside the gene matches: 10. Germline values: CDR1 SGHAT, CDR2 FQNNGV. There are 14 residues in the CDR3. Genomic DNA acted as the template from which TCR beta VDJ combination and CDR3 sequence profiling were carried out. TCRdb passed the reads through MiXCR, listing each CDR3 protein once. Here the sample spans 190,000 or so distinct CDR3 sequences, 48% being singletons. J is TRBJ1-2 and V is TRBV11-2; TRBD1 matches at 7 bases. The sequence was collected from a human donor with aplastic anemia. The sample comprised sorted CD4+, CD8+, or CD8+CD57+ T cells (not recorded which) from PBMCs. CDR3 region: CASSPSSRGDGYTF. CDR3 coding DNA: TGTGCCAGCAGTCCTAGCAGCAGGGGGGATGGCTACACCTTC.